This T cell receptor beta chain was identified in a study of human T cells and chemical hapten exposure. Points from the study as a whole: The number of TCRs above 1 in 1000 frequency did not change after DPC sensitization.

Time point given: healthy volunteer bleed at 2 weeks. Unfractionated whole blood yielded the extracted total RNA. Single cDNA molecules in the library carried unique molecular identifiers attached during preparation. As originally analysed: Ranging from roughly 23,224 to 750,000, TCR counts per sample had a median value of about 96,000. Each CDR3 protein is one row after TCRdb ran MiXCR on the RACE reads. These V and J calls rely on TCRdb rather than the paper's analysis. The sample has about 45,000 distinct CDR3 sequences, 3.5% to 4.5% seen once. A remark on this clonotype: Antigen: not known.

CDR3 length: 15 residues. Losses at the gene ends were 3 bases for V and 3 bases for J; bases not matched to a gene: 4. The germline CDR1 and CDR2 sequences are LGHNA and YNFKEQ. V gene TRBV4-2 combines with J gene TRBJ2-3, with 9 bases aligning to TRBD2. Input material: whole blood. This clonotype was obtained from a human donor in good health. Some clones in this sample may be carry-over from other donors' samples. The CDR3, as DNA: TGTGCCAGCAGCCACAGTAGCGGGAGTACAGATACGCAGTATTTT. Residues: CASSHSSGSTDTQYF.